A selection of T cell receptor beta chains follows, all from one sample in a study of T cells in Graves' hyperthyroidism and ophthalmopathy. TCRdb fed the multiplex PCR reads into MiXCR, producing one record per CDR3 protein. Among approximately 210,000 distinct CDR3 sequences listed, over 15% were seen once. Sample: blood. Every receptor here comes from a man aged 45 to 65 with Graves' hyperthyroidism. CDR3s include the opening cysteine and the closing phenylalanine or tryptophan. The D gene is left open where the match is weak. Clone size appears in some rows only: once, few, many, or a class for an expanded clone.

j_call,v_call,d_call,clone_size,cdr3_nt,cdr3_aa
TRBJ2-1,TRBV18,TRBD2,many,TGTGCCAGCTCACCATTACGGGAGGCCTCCTACAATGAGCAGTTCTTC,CASSPLREASYNEQFF
TRBJ2-3,TRBV12-3/TRBV12-4,.,many,TGTGCCAGCAGTGCCACAGGGATTGGAAGCACAGATACGCAGTATTTT,CASSATGIGSTDTQYF
TRBJ2-7,TRBV6-1,.,few,TGTGCCAGCAGTGAACTTTCTGGGGGAGGCTACGAGCAGTACTTC,CASSELSGGGYEQYF
TRBJ2-3,TRBV25-1,.,few,TGTGCCAGCAGTGGGGCTCCTCGCACAGATACGCAGTATTTT,CASSGAPRTDTQYF
TRBJ2-7,TRBV20-1,TRBD2,.,TGCAGTGCTATCGGCGGGGGGTTCTACGGGCAGTACTTC,CSAIGGGFYGQYF
TRBJ2-5,TRBV10-3,TRBD2,.,TGTGCCATCAGTGAGATAGCGGGATTACTAGAAGAGACCCAGTACTTC,CAISEIAGLLEETQYF
TRBJ1-1,TRBV9,.,few,TGTGCCAGCAGCGTAACCCCTCAGGGCACTGAAGCTTTCTTT,CASSVTPQGTEAFF
TRBJ2-1,TRBV4-3,TRBD2,few,TGCGCCAGCAGCCAAGAACTGGCGCTAGCGGGATATTTTATAGAGTACAATGAGCAGTTCTTC,CASSQELALAGYFIEYNEQFF
TRBJ2-2,TRBV9,.,.,TGTGCCAGCACCCGTGGGCGGACCGGGGAGCTGTTTTTT,CASTRGRTGELFF
TRBJ2-3,TRBV11-2,TRBD2,many,TGTGCCAGCAGCTTAGGACGGGAGGGAGGTAATACGCAGTATTTT,CASSLGREGGNTQYF
TRBJ2-7,TRBV28,TRBD2,many,TGTGCCAGCAGTGGGGGACTACAATACGAGCAGTACTTC,CASSGGLQYEQYF
TRBJ1-1,TRBV15,.,many,TGTGCCACCAGCAGAGACAGGGCGAACACTGAAGCTTTCTTT,CATSRDRANTEAFF
TRBJ2-2,TRBV27,.,many,TGTGCCAGCAGTTTATCAGCTATTACAGGAAACTCCGGGGAGCTGTTTTTT,CASSLSAITGNSGELFF
TRBJ2-2,TRBV6-5,.,few,TGTGCCAGCAGTTACTCGTCTTCCAAGGTCACCGGGGAGCTGTTTTTT,CASSYSSSKVTGELFF
TRBJ2-5,TRBV12-3/TRBV12-4,.,few,TGTGCCAGCAGTAATACAGAGGCCCAGTACTTC,CASSNTEAQYF
TRBJ2-1,TRBV27,TRBD1,.,TGTGCCAGCAGTCGGACAGGGGGAGACAATGAGCAGTTCTTC,CASSRTGGDNEQFF
TRBJ1-1,TRBV9,.,few,TGTGCCAGCAGCGAGGGACGGGCGAACACTGAAGCTTTCTTT,CASSEGRANTEAFF
TRBJ2-3,TRBV5-1,.,.,TGCGCCAGCAGCTTGCTGGCGAACCCAGGGAGCACAGATACGCAGTATTTT,CASSLLANPGSTDTQYF
TRBJ2-1,TRBV19,TRBD1,few,TGTGCCAGTAGTACGGACAGGTTCCTCAATGAGCAGTTCTTC,CASSTDRFLNEQFF
TRBJ2-2,TRBV16,TRBD1,few,TGTGCCAGCAGCATGGACAGGGACACCGGGGAGCTGTTTTTT,CASSMDRDTGELFF
TRBJ2-5,TRBV6-2/TRBV6-3,.,many,TGTGCCAGCAGTTCCTCCGACAGGAAGAGGGAGACCCAGTACTTC,CASSSSDRKRETQYF
TRBJ2-7,TRBV2,.,many,TGTGCCAGCAGTGAATGGGTGGTTCGGCAGGACTCCTACGAGCAGTACTTC,CASSEWVVRQDSYEQYF
TRBJ1-1,TRBV5-1,TRBD1,few,TGCGCCAGCAGCCTGATACAGGGGGACACTGAAGCTTTCTTT,CASSLIQGDTEAFF
TRBJ2-5,TRBV5-8,.,many,TGTGCCAGCAGCTTGGGGAGCGCAGAGACCCAGTACTTC,CASSLGSAETQYF
TRBJ1-5,TRBV12-3/TRBV12-4,.,.,TGTGCCAGCAGTTTAAGGGCAGGGGAGCAGCCCCAGCATTTT,CASSLRAGEQPQHF
TRBJ2-5,TRBV11-2,.,.,TGTGCCAGCAGCTTAGCTTTCCAGGGACAAGAGACCCAGTACTTC,CASSLAFQGQETQYF
TRBJ2-3,TRBV11-2,.,few,TGTGCCAGCAGCCCTCAAACAGGGCTAGATACGCAGTATTTT,CASSPQTGLDTQYF
TRBJ2-1,TRBV7-6,.,few,TGTGCCAGCAGCTTAGGCCGGGCTAGAGGGGCCTACAATGAGCAGTTCTTC,CASSLGRARGAYNEQFF
TRBJ2-5,TRBV7-2,.,many,TGTGCCAGCAGCTTCTCCGGTGAAGAGACCCAGTACTTC,CASSFSGEETQYF
TRBJ2-4,TRBV27,TRBD2,.,TGTGCCAGCAGTCCGGCCGGGGGGATGGACACTCAGTACTTC,CASSPAGGMDTQYF
TRBJ1-1,TRBV3-1,.,many,TGTGCCAGCAGCCATGGGGACGCCCCTGAAGCTTTCTTT,CASSHGDAPEAFF
TRBJ2-1,TRBV20-1,TRBD2,.,TGCAGTGCTAGAGGGGCTAGCGGGAGGATCGGTGAGCAGTTCTTC,CSARGASGRIGEQFF
TRBJ2-7,TRBV20-1,TRBD2,few,TGCAGTGCTAGAGATTTAGCGGGAAGATCCTACGAGCAGTACTTC,CSARDLAGRSYEQYF
TRBJ2-1,TRBV7-9,TRBD2,once,TGTGCCAGCAGCCCCCCTAGCGGGAGGGCCGACAATGAGCAGTTCTTC,CASSPPSGRADNEQFF
TRBJ1-1,TRBV7-8,.,few,TGTGCCAGCAGCCCGAGGTGGGGGGGCACTGAAGCTTTCTTT,CASSPRWGGTEAFF
TRBJ2-7,TRBV20-1,.,.,TGCAGTGCTAGAGTAGGAATAGCGCTAACTTTCTCCTACGAGCAGTACTTC,CSARVGIALTFSYEQYF
TRBJ1-2,TRBV6-2/TRBV6-3,TRBD1,.,TGTGCCAGCAGTTACCCCGGGACAGGGAACTATGGCTACACCTTC,CASSYPGTGNYGYTF
TRBJ2-2,TRBV4-1,TRBD1,many,TGCGCCAGCAACTATGACGGACAGGGCACTGGGGAGCTGTTTTTT,CASNYDGQGTGELFF
TRBJ2-7,TRBV11-3,.,many,TGTGCCAGCAGCCCCCCGGACAGCCCCTACGAGCAGTACTTC,CASSPPDSPYEQYF
TRBJ1-5,TRBV5-1,.,many,TGCGCCAGCAGCGAAGGCAATAGCAATCAGCCCCAGCATTTT,CASSEGNSNQPQHF
TRBJ2-3,TRBV7-2,.,few,TGTGCCAGCAGACCGGGACTTCATATAGATACGCAGTATTTT,CASRPGLHIDTQYF
TRBJ2-7,TRBV20-1,TRBD1,many,TGCAGTGCTGACAGGGGGCACGAGCAGTACTTC,CSADRGHEQYF
TRBJ2-1,TRBV12-3/TRBV12-4,.,.,TGTGCCAGCAGTCCAACCTTTTTCCCCTCCTACAATGAGCAGTTCTTC,CASSPTFFPSYNEQFF
TRBJ2-5,TRBV7-3,.,few,TGTGCCAGCAGCTTAAGGTACCAAGAGACCCAGTACTTC,CASSLRYQETQYF
TRBJ2-3,TRBV12-3/TRBV12-4,TRBD2,many,TGTGCCAGTGTGACTAGCGGCACAGATACGCAGTATTTT,CASVTSGTDTQYF
TRBJ1-2,TRBV7-9,.,many,TGTGCCAGCACGGGCCGGGGGACCTATGGCTACACCTTC,CASTGRGTYGYTF
TRBJ2-1,TRBV2,.,many,TGTGCCAGCAGTCTGTCTAGAATAAGCTCCTACAATGAGCAGTTCTTC,CASSLSRISSYNEQFF
TRBJ2-2,TRBV5-1,.,many,TGCGCCACCAAAGGGACCAACACCGGGGAGCTGTTTTTT,CATKGTNTGELFF
TRBJ1-1,TRBV28,.,many,TGTGCCAGCAGTTTGTATCGTGCCTTTGAAGCTTTCTTT,CASSLYRAFEAFF
TRBJ2-2,TRBV10-3,.,few,TGTGCCATCAGTGATTTCGACCCCTCGAACTCCGGGGAGCTGTTTTTT,CAISDFDPSNSGELFF
TRBJ1-1,TRBV6-2/TRBV6-3,.,many,TGTGCCAGCAGTTACAGGACACGCACTGAAGCTTTCTTT,CASSYRTRTEAFF
TRBJ2-7,TRBV9,.,many,TGTGCCAGCAGCGTGGCGGGGGCCAGCTACGAGCAGTACTTC,CASSVAGASYEQYF